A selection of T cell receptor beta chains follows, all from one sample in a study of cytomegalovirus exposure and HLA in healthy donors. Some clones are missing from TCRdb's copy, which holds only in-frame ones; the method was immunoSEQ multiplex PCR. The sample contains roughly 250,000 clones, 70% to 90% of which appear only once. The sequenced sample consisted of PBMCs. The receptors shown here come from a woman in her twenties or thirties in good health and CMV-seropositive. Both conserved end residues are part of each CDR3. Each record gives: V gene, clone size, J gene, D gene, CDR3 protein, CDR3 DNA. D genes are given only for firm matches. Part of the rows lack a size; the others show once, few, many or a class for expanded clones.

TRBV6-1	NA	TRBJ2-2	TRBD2	CASSGTSGNTGELFF	TGTGCCAGCAGTGGGACTAGCGGCAACACCGGGGAGCTGTTTTTT
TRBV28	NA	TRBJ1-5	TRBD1	CASRRQGDQPQHF	TGTGCCAGCAGAAGACAGGGGGATCAGCCCCAGCATTTT
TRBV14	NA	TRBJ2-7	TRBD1	CASSPRDRGWEQYF	TGTGCCAGCAGCCCCCGGGACAGGGGTTGGGAGCAGTACTTC
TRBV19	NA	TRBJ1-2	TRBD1	CASSPDRGYGYTF	TGTGCCAGTAGCCCAGACAGGGGGTATGGCTACACCTTC
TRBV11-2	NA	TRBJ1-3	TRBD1	CASSLDRGRGNTIYF	TGTGCCAGCAGCTTAGACAGGGGGCGTGGAAACACCATATATTTT
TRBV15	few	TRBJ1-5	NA	CATSRDLSGSNQPQHF	TGTGCCACCAGCAGAGATCTCTCGGGAAGCAATCAGCCCCAGCATTTT
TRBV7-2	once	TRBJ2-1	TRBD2	CASSLALIAGYEQFF	TGTGCCAGCAGCTTAGCGCTAATAGCGGGCTATGAGCAGTTCTTC
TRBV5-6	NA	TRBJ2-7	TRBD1	CASSLGGGLSSYEQYF	TGTGCCAGCAGCTTGGGAGGGGGCTTGTCCTCCTACGAGCAGTACTTC
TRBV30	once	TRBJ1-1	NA	CAWGQTNTEAFF	TGTGCCTGGGGACAGACCAACACTGAAGCTTTCTTT
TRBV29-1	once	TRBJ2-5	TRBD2	CSVHGGGETQYF	TGCAGCGTCCACGGGGGGGGTGAGACCCAGTACTTC
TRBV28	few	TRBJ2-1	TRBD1	CASSLIDGTGLIKGQFF	TGTGCCAGCAGTTTAATTGACGGGACAGGACTGATTAAAGGGCAGTTCTTC
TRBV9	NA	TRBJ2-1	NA	CASSVAALAFNEQFF	TGTGCCAGCAGCGTAGCTGCCTTAGCGTTCAATGAGCAGTTCTTC
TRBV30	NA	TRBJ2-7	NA	CAWRVTTRDEQYF	TGTGCCTGGAGGGTGACTACTCGCGACGAGCAGTACTTC
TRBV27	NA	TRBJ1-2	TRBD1	CASSSGQNYGYTF	TGTGCCAGCAGTTCGGGACAGAACTATGGCTACACCTTC
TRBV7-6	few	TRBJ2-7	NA	CASSFGGPTDEQYF	TGTGCCAGCAGCTTCGGAGGGCCGACGGACGAGCAGTACTTC
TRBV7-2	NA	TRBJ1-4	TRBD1	CASSLDRVNEKLFF	TGTGCCAGCAGCCTAGACAGGGTCAATGAAAAACTGTTTTTT
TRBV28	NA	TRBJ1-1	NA	CASSPEAGGYERDTEAFF	TGTGCCAGCAGTCCCGAGGCGGGGGGCTACGAGAGGGACACTGAAGCTTTCTTT
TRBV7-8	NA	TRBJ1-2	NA	CASSLAGGGYGYTF	TGTGCCAGCAGCTTAGCAGGAGGAGGTTATGGCTACACCTTC
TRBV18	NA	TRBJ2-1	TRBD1	CASSPDRGSQGTNEQFF	TGTGCCAGCTCTCCTGACCGCGGGTCACAGGGGACCAATGAGCAGTTCTTC